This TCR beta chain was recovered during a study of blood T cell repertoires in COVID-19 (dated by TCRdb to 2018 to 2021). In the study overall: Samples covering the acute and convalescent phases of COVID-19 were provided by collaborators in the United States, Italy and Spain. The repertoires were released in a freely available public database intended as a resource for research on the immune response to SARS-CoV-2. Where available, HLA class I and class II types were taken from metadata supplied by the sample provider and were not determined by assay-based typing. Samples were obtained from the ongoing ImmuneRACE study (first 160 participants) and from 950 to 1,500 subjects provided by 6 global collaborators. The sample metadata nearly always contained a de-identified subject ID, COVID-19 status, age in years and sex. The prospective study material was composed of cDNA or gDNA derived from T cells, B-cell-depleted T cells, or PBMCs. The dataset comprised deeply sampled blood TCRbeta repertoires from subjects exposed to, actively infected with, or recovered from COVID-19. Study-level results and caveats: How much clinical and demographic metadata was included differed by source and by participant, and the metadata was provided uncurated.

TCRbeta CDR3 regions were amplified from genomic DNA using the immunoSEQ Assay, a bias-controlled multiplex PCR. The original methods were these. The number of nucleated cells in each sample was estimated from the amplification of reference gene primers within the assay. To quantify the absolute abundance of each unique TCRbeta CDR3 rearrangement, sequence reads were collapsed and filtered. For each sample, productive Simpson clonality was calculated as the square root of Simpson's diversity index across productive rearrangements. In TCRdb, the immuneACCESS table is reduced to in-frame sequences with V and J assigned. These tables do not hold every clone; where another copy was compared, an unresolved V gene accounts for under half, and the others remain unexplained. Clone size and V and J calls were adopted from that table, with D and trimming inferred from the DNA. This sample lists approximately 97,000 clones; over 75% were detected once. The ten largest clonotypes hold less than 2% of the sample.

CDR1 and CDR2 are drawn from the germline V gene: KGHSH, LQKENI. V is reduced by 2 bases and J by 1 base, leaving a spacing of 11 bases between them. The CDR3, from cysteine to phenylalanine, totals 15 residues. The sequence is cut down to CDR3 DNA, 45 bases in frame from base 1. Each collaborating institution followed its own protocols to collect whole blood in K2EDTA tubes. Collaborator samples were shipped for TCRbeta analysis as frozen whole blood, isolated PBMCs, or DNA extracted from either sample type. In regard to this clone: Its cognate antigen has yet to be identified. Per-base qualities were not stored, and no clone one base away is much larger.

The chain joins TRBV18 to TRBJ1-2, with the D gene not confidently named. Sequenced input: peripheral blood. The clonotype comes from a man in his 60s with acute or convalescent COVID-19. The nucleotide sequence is TGTGCCAGCTCACCATCGGCAGCGATTAACTATGGCTACACCTTC. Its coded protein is CASSPSAAINYGYTF.